This TCR beta chain was sequenced for a study of immune evolution from preneoplasia to lung adenocarcinoma. The CDR3 runs to 16 residues. Germline CDR1 MDHEN, CDR2 SYDVKM. V lost 5 bases to trimming and J lost 3 bases, with 19 bases between them. Sequencing was performed with immunoSEQ multiplex PCR; in TCRdb, only in-frame clones are kept and a portion is missing. The data show 2,000 to 2,500 clones, more than 70% seen once. The chain combines TRBV28 with TRBJ1-2, with a possible D match to TRBD1 (6 bases). This TCR was recovered from a person in their sixties or seventies with lung adenocarcinoma. Sequences were obtained from FFPE minimally invasive lung adenocarcinoma tissue. CDR3 amino acids: CASSPRRGAGDYGYTF. For the CDR3, the DNA is TGTGCCAGCAGTCCGAGACGGGGGGCGGGGGACTATGGCTACACCTTC.